The 7 T cell receptor beta chains reported below all come from one sample, sequenced in a study of blood T cell repertoires in COVID-19. Data came from immunoSEQ multiplex PCR; TCRdb stores just in-frame clones and leaves some out. The sample holds approximately 90,000 clones, 65% to 90% seen once. Sequenced input: peripheral blood. The source of these receptors is a man aged 55 to 69 with acute or convalescent COVID-19.

This clone appeared a few times. The V call is TRBV2, the J call TRBJ1-3; D remains ambiguous. There are 14 residues in the CDR3. Germline values: CDR1 SNHLY, CDR2 FYNNEI. V dropped 5 bases and J dropped 4 bases, with 12 bases sitting between them. The CDR3 DNA sequence: TGTGCCAGCAGTCCTCGGACGGGGGGAAACACCATATATTTT. Amino acid sequence: CASSPRTGGNTIYF. Based on the CDR3 plus reference TRBV2 and TRBJ1-3, the full variable domain is EPEVTQTPSHQVTQMGQEVILRCVPISNHLYFYWYRQILGQKVEFLVSFYNNEISEKSEIFDDQFSVERPDGSNFTLKIRSTKLEDSAMYFCASSPRTGGNTIYFGEGSWLTVV.

The chain couples TRBV7-2 to TRBJ1-5, with D possibly being TRBD1 (6 bases). Germline CDR1 and CDR2: SGHTA and FQGNSA. This CDR3 is 16 amino acids long. V lost 1 base and J 0 bases, leaving 10 bases between the germline ends. The CDR3 spells CASSLGGGRSNQPQHF. CDR3 bases: TGTGCCAGCAGCTTAGGGGGGGGGCGTAGCAATCAGCCCCAGCATTTT.

V usage is TRBV5-1 and J usage is TRBJ1-2, with D perhaps TRBD1 (6 bases). The V gene lost 0 bases and the J gene lost 4 bases, with 10 bases spanning the gap. The CDR3 extends over 14 amino acids. Looked up from germline, CDR1 is SGHRS and CDR2 is YFSETQ. CDR3 in amino acids: CASSLEGQVYGYTF. CDR3 DNA: TGCGCCAGCAGCTTGGAGGGACAAGTCTATGGCTACACCTTC.

The rearrangement links TRBV2 to TRBJ1-1; TRBD1 aligns across 7 bases. The J segment lost 4 bases and the V segment lost 6 bases, leaving 11 bases of the junction unmatched. The CDR3 covers 15 residues. Germline V gene data show CDR1 as SNHLY and CDR2 as FYNNEI. The CDR3 region is CASRERQGSATEAFF. In DNA, the CDR3 is TGTGCCAGCAGGGAGAGACAGGGTTCAGCCACTGAAGCTTTCTTT.

The V call is TRBV30, the J call TRBJ1-5; 7 positions match TRBD1. The CDR3 has 14 residues. Per the germline V gene, CDR1 is GTSNPN and CDR2 is SVGIG (reference sequence). The J segment lost 2 bases and the V segment lost 1 base, leaving 2 bases of the junction unmatched. The DNA of the CDR3 is TGTGCCTGGAGTGCCGACAGGGGCAATCAGCCCCAGCATTTT. Translating gives CAWSADRGNQPQHF.

The rearrangement links TRBV4-3 to TRBJ1-6; a possible D gene is TRBD1 (6 bases). The CDR3 runs to 18 residues. CDR1 and CDR2 from the germline V gene are LGHNA and YSLEER. The V gene lost 0 bases and the J gene lost 0 bases, with 12 bases spanning the gap. CDR3 region: CASSQEDSVSSYNSPLHF. CDR3 sequence (DNA): TGCGCCAGCAGCCAAGAGGACAGCGTGAGCTCCTATAATTCACCCCTCCACTTT.

The rearrangement uses TRBV5-1 and TRBJ2-1; a weak D match, TRBD2 (5 bases). V lost 0 bases to trimming and J lost 5 bases, with 12 bases between them. Germline CDR1 is SGHRS and CDR2 is YFSETQ. The CDR3 extends over 15 amino acids. CDR3 sequence: CASSLEGLRNNEQFF. DNA for the CDR3: TGCGCCAGCAGCTTGGAAGGACTGAGGAACAATGAGCAGTTCTTC.